This passage covers 13 T cell receptor beta chains from one sample sequenced in a study of cytomegalovirus exposure and HLA in healthy donors. PCR involved 60 Vbeta and 13 Jbeta primers. Clones were sequenced by immunoSEQ multiplex PCR, and TCRdb holds only the in-frame ones, with some missing. The sample has about 140,000 clones; 80% are singletons. Sequenced sample: PBMCs. Every receptor here comes from a man aged 50-60 years in good health and CMV-seronegative.

This chain uses TRBV5-1 with TRBJ2-6; perhaps TRBD1 as D (6 bases). Trimming took 4 bases from V and 2 from J, leaving 16 bases between them. Germline assignment: CDR1 SGHRS and CDR2 YFSETQ. The CDR3 extends over 17 amino acids. The CDR3 is CASSPTAQGTGANVLTF. In nucleotides, the CDR3 is TGCGCCAGCAGCCCGACAGCACAGGGAACTGGGGCCAACGTCCTGACTTTC.

The rearrangement uses TRBV4-1 and TRBJ1-2, with D unclear. Germline loops: CDR1 MGHRA, CDR2 YSYEKL. This CDR3 is 13 amino acids long. V shed 6 bases and J shed 8 bases, with 16 bases lying between them. The CDR3 sequence: CASSLGEVGGYTF. DNA for the CDR3: TGCGCCAGCAGTCTCGGTGAGGTTGGAGGCTACACCTTC.

The chain carries TRBV11-3 and TRBJ2-7; D ambiguous. Trimming cost V 5 bases and J 4 bases, with 6 bases left between them. The CDR3 consists of 11 residues. Germline V lookup: CDR1 SGHNT, CDR2 YENEEA. CDR3 protein: CASSTHYEQYF. As DNA, the CDR3 is TGTGCCAGCAGCACTCATTACGAGCAGTACTTC.

The V call is TRBV5-1, the J call TRBJ2-7, with D possibly matching TRBD2 (6 bases). In germline, CDR1 is SGHRS, CDR2 YFSETQ. Trimming removed 9 bases at V and 0 bases at J, with 16 bases between. This CDR3 has 14 residues. Here the CDR3 reads CATSEGASSYEQYF. DNA for the CDR3: TGCGCCACCTCGGAGGGAGCTAGCTCCTACGAGCAGTACTTC.

The V and J genes are TRBV7-6 and TRBJ2-5, with 7 bases fitting TRBD2. The J call is doubtful: the DNA matches TRBJ2-7 better. The CDR3 loop spans 13 amino acids. Germline CDR1 is SGHVS and CDR2 is FNYEAQ. The CDR3 DNA sequence: TGTGCCAGCAGCCACGGGGGGAGTTACGAGCAGTACTTC. This gives the protein CASSHGGSYEQYF.

The rearrangement uses TRBV5-1 and TRBJ1-4; possibly TRBD1 for D (6 bases). The V gene's germline CDR1 is SGHRS and CDR2 YFSETQ. Trimming cost V 0 bases and J 8 bases, with 14 bases left between them. This CDR3 has 15 amino acids. CDR3 bases: TGCGCCAGCAGCTTGGGGACAGCTAGCGGCGAAAAACTGTTTTTT. Translated: CASSLGTASGEKLFF. Based on the CDR3 plus reference TRBV5-1 and TRBJ1-4, the full variable domain is KAGVTQTPRYLIKTRGQQVTLSCSPISGHRSVSWYQQTPGQGLQFLFEYFSETQRNKGNFPGRFSGRQFSNSRSEMNVSTLELGDSALYLCASSLGTASGEKLFFGSGTQLSVL.

This rearrangement joins TRBV25-1 to TRBJ2-7; tentatively, D is TRBD2 (5 bases). CDR3 length: 15 amino acids. With 3 bases removed from V and 0 bases from J, the gap between germline ends came to 12 bases. Germline CDR1 MGHDK, CDR2 SYGVNS. This chain's CDR3 is CASSDTGISSYEQYF. CDR3 nucleotide sequence: TGTGCCAGCAGTGATACCGGGATCAGCTCCTACGAGCAGTACTTC.

The rearrangement uses TRBV6-5 and TRBJ1-1; TRBD1 is a possible D gene (6 bases). The germline V and J ends were trimmed by 6 bases and 1 base, with 18 bases remaining between them. The CDR3 contains 16 residues. The V gene's germline CDR1 is MNHEY and CDR2 SVGAGI. CDR3 sequence reads: CASSYQRTVRNTEAFF. As DNA, the CDR3 is TGTGCCAGCAGCTACCAAAGGACAGTCAGGAACACTGAAGCTTTCTTT.

J is TRBJ1-1 and V is TRBV6-5; TRBD1 is a possible D gene (6 bases). The V gene lost 7 bases and the J gene lost 0 bases, with 15 bases spanning the gap. Germline assignment: CDR1 MNHEY and CDR2 SVGAGI. CDR3 size: 15 residues. This CDR3 is CASIPQGSLNTEAFF. CDR3 in DNA: TGTGCCAGCATTCCACAGGGAAGCCTGAACACTGAAGCTTTCTTT.

This clone was observed a few times. The chain combines TRBV6-5 with TRBJ1-1; TRBD1 might be the D (5 bases). The germline gives CDR1 MNHEY, CDR2 SVGAGI. CDR3 length equals 15 residues. V lost 0 bases, J lost 3 bases, and 11 bases lay in between. The CDR3 reads CASSYSRGIDTEAFF. As DNA, the CDR3 is TGTGCCAGCAGTTACTCTAGGGGCATCGACACTGAAGCTTTCTTT.

This chain uses TRBV2 with TRBJ1-1; 9 nucleotides match TRBD1. This CDR3 contains 16 residues. Losses at the gene ends were 5 bases for V and 3 bases for J; bases not matched to a gene: 10. Per germline, CDR1 SNHLY and CDR2 FYNNEI. The DNA for the CDR3 is TGTGCCAGCAGTCCGAGAGGGACAGGGCGGCACACTGAAGCTTTCTTT. Protein sequence: CASSPRGTGRHTEAFF.

The chain carries TRBV7-9 and TRBJ2-1; 13 positions agree with TRBD2. The CDR3 length is 16 residues. Germline V gene data show CDR1 as SEHNR and CDR2 as FQNEAQ (reference sequence). The trim removed 5 bases at V and 2 bases at J, leaving 3 bases unmatched. This chain's CDR3 is CASSPGTSGTYNEQFF. CDR3 sequence (DNA): TGTGCCAGCAGCCCGGGGACTAGCGGGACCTACAATGAGCAGTTCTTC.

This chain connects TRBV6-1 to TRBJ1-5; D gene ambiguous. The CDR3 covers 13 residues. Germline V CDR1 and CDR2: MNHNS, SASEGT. V gave up 4 bases and J gave up 3 bases, with 7 bases separating them. The DNA of the CDR3 is TGTGCCAGCAGTGGAGAGATCAATCAGCCCCAGCATTTT. It yields the protein CASSGEINQPQHF.